One and the same sample provided the 23 T cell receptor beta chains below, sequenced in a study of cytomegalovirus exposure and HLA in healthy donors. PCR was performed using 60 Vbeta and 13 Jbeta primers. Only in-frame clones appear in the TCRdb table, and some are missing; sequencing was by immunoSEQ multiplex PCR. The sample shows 100,000 to 150,000 clones, around 80% of them seen only once. The sample taken for sequencing was PBMCs. These receptors were collected from a woman aged 45 to 65 in good health and CMV-seropositive.

The chain couples TRBV2 to TRBJ1-1, with D unclear. CDR3 length: 15 amino acids. Per the germline V gene, CDR1 is SNHLY and CDR2 is FYNNEI. Trimming cost V 6 bases and J 0 bases, with 14 bases left between them. CDR3 DNA sequence: TGTGCCAGCAGGAGGGCAGGTAACATGAACACTGAAGCTTTCTTT. Its protein is CASRRAGNMNTEAFF.

This sequence joins TRBV5-1 and TRBJ2-3; the D gene is possibly TRBD1 (6 bases). The ends were cut back, 5 bases at V and 4 bases at J, with 11 bases in the middle. CDR1 and CDR2 from the germline V gene are SGHRS and YFSETQ. The CDR3 is 13 residues long. The CDR3 coding sequence is TGCGCCAGCAGGTTTCCAGGGGCAGATACGCAGTATTTT. This sequence encodes CASRFPGADTQYF.

V is TRBV7-9 and J is TRBJ1-2; D perhaps matches TRBD1 (5 bases). The V gene's germline CDR1 is SEHNR and CDR2 FQNEAQ (reference sequence). The CDR3 has 13 residues. V lost 3 bases to trimming and J lost 7 bases, with 12 bases between them. CDR3: CASSFKGIGGYTF. The CDR3 DNA reads TGTGCCAGCAGCTTCAAGGGGATCGGTGGCTACACCTTC.

V gene TRBV9 combines with J gene TRBJ2-7; TRBD2 matches at 8 bases. The CDR3 covers 14 residues. V was clipped by 2 bases and J by 1 base; unmatched bases: 2. CDR1 and CDR2 (germline): SGDLS, YYNGEE. CDR3 sequence (DNA): TGTGCCAGCAGCGTGACTAGCGCATCCTACGAGCAGTACTTC. Translated: CASSVTSASYEQYF.

The chain uses TRBV7-8 and TRBJ1-1, with D maybe TRBD1 (6 bases). Germline CDR1 reads SGHVS; CDR2 reads FQNEAQ. Trimming took 2 bases from V and 3 from J, leaving 13 bases between them. The CDR3 loop spans 15 amino acids. The CDR3: CASSLSRGLYTEAFF. CDR3 coding DNA: TGTGCCAGCAGCTTAAGCAGGGGACTATACACTGAAGCTTTCTTT. The variable domain in full, completed from reference TRBV7-8 and TRBJ1-1, reads GAGVSQSPRYKVAKRGQDVALRCDPISGHVSLFWYQQALGQGPEFLTYFQNEAQLDKSGLPSDRFFAERPEGSVSTLKIQRTQQEDSAVYLCASSLSRGLYTEAFFGQGTRLTVV.

A few counts support this clone. The V and J genes are TRBV4-3 and TRBJ1-1, with D uncertain. The ends were cut back, 0 bases at V and 10 bases at J, with 18 bases in the middle. This CDR3 spans 15 amino acids. The germline gives CDR1 LGHNA, CDR2 YSLEER. The CDR3 spells CASSQDPDFANRAFF. The CDR3 bases are TGCGCCAGCAGCCAAGATCCCGACTTCGCTAATAGAGCTTTCTTT.

This clone was detected once. V is TRBV5-1 and J is TRBJ1-1, with 11 bases matching TRBD1. CDR3 size: 21 residues. Germline lookup yields CDR1 SGHRS and CDR2 YFSETQ. V was pared by 5 bases and J by 11 bases, with 32 bases of the junction left unmatched. The CDR3 DNA reads as TGCGCCAGCAGGATGTTTCCGGGACAGGGGGTTTTTGCAGGTCTGAGTGGGAATGCTTTCTTT. Protein sequence: CASRMFPGQGVFAGLSGNAFF.

The chain uses TRBV7-9 and TRBJ2-5; 10 nucleotides agree with TRBD1. Per the germline V gene, CDR1 is SEHNR and CDR2 is FQNEAQ (reference sequence). V was clipped by 4 bases and J by 5 bases; unmatched bases: 7. The CDR3 has 15 amino acids. For the CDR3, the DNA is TGTGCCAGCAGCTGGGGAGGGACAGGGGATGAGACCCAGTACTTC. It encodes CASSWGGTGDETQYF. The entire variable domain, with the rest obtained from reference TRBV7-9 and TRBJ2-5, is as follows: DTGVSQNPRHKITKRGQNVTFRCDPISEHNRLYWYRQTLGQGPEFLTYFQNEAQLEKSRLLSDRFSAERPKGSFSTLEIQRTEQGDSAMYLCASSWGGTGDETQYFGPGTRLLVL.

V is TRBV27 and J is TRBJ1-5; the D is unclear. The V end lost 10 bases, the J end lost 0 bases, and 16 bases lay between the germline ends. This CDR3 is built from 15 residues. Germline lookup yields CDR1 MNHEY and CDR2 SMNVEV (reference sequence). CDR3 amino acids: CATARGWDSNQPQHF. The CDR3 nucleotides read TGTGCCACTGCGCGGGGATGGGATAGCAATCAGCCCCAGCATTTT.

This clone was recorded once. This chain links TRBV28 with TRBJ2-5, with TRBD2 matching 8 bases. CDR3 length: 13 residues. The V and J ends lost 8 bases and 4 bases, in that order; junction bases with no gene match: 6. CDR1 MDHEN and CDR2 SYDVKM come from the germline V gene. CDR3 nucleotide sequence: TGTGCCAGCCTCGGGGGGGGTAGAGAGACCCAGTACTTC. Translation gives CASLGGGRETQYF.

This clone was picked up a small number of times. This chain uses TRBV5-1 with TRBJ1-5, with 8 bases fitting TRBD1. The CDR3 totals 16 residues. Germline values: CDR1 SGHRS, CDR2 YFSETQ. V lost 0 bases and J lost 2; bases outside the gene matches: 4. The CDR3 sequence is CASSLEPTGGNQPQHF. Here the CDR3 DNA reads TGCGCCAGCAGCTTGGAGCCGACAGGGGGCAATCAGCCCCAGCATTTT.

This clone occurred a few times. The chain is built from TRBV4-1 and TRBJ1-1, with 7 bases matching TRBD1. The CDR3 extends over 15 amino acids. Per germline, CDR1 MGHRA and CDR2 YSYEKL. V lost 0 bases, J lost 4 bases, and 5 bases stayed unmatched. CDR3 coding DNA: TGCGCCAGCAGCCAAGAGAAGACAGGGAGCACTGAAGCTTTCTTT. This codes for CASSQEKTGSTEAFF.

The chain uses TRBV4-1 and TRBJ2-3; the match to TRBD2 covers 8 bases. Germline V gene sequence: CDR1 MGHRA, CDR2 YSYEKL. The CDR3 spans 15 residues. The V gene end was trimmed by 5 bases and the J gene end by 2 bases; junction bases not matched to a gene: 6. CDR3 protein: CASSEAGVVTDTQYF. CDR3 coding DNA: TGCGCCAGCAGCGAAGCGGGGGTGGTCACAGATACGCAGTATTTT.

V and J are TRBV6-5 and TRBJ1-2; D is perhaps TRBD1 (5 bases). CDR3 length: 14 residues. V gave up 2 bases and J gave up 7 bases, with 14 bases separating them. Germline V gene data show CDR1 as MNHEY and CDR2 as SVGAGI. In nucleotides, the CDR3 is TGTGCCAGCAGTTACGCAGGGTCTCCCCCTGGCTACACCTTC. Protein: CASSYAGSPPGYTF.

The chain uses TRBV4-1 and TRBJ2-7, with a possible D match to TRBD1 (5 bases). V was clipped by 1 base and J by 1 base, with 11 bases between them. CDR3 length: 15 residues. The germline V gene has CDR1 MGHRA and CDR2 YSYEKL. CDR3 sequence reads: CASSQGQGPSYEQYF. Written as DNA, the CDR3 is TGCGCCAGCAGCCAAGGGCAGGGCCCTTCCTACGAGCAGTACTTC.

This clone appeared once. The chain carries TRBV5-4 and TRBJ2-5, with 16 bases matching TRBD2. The CDR3 extends over 17 amino acids. In germline, CDR1 is SGHNT, CDR2 YYREEE (reference sequence). V was pared by 4 bases and J by 0 bases, with 3 bases of the junction left unmatched. In nucleotides, the CDR3 is TGTGCCAGCAGCGTCGGGACTAGCGGGGGGGACCAAGAGACCCAGTACTTC. Translated, it gives CASSVGTSGGDQETQYF.

The chain recombines TRBV21-1 with TRBJ1-2; the tabulated D call, TRBD1, remains unverified against the DNA. TRBV21-1 is shown as a pseudogene. This CDR3 spans 16 amino acids. Here the CDR3 reads CASSNPRQGPNYGYTF. CDR3 nucleotide sequence: TGTGCCAGCAGCAACCCGAGACAGGGACCGAACTATGGCTACACCTTC.

This chain connects TRBV2 to TRBJ1-2; D ambiguous. Per the germline V gene, CDR1 is SNHLY and CDR2 is FYNNEI. The CDR3 covers 13 residues. V was clipped by 5 bases and J by 7 bases, with 14 bases between them. In DNA, the CDR3 is TGTGCCAGCAGTCCCGGCAGGTCCGTTGGCTACACCTTC. It specifies CASSPGRSVGYTF.

The genes are TRBV10-3 and TRBJ1-2; weak D call: TRBD1 (6 bases). V lost 2 bases, J lost 3 bases, and 22 bases lay in between. Germline V gene lookup returns CDR1 ENHRY and CDR2 SYGVKD. This CDR3 is 18 amino acids long. CDR3 in amino acids: CAISEPHRARGLYYGYTF. CDR3 coding DNA: TGTGCCATCAGTGAGCCCCACAGGGCGCGCGGTCTTTACTATGGCTACACCTTC.

This clone appeared many times. The chain employs TRBV30 and TRBJ1-3; D ambiguous. The CDR3 is 15 residues long. From germline, CDR1 is GTSNPN and CDR2 SVGIG (reference sequence). The ends were cut back, 2 bases at V and 5 bases at J, with 16 bases in the middle. The CDR3 loop is CAWSRPDGGRNTIYF. As DNA, the CDR3 is TGTGCCTGGAGTCGCCCGGACGGAGGCAGAAACACCATATATTTT. The variable domain in full, completed from reference TRBV30 and TRBJ1-3, reads SQTIHQWPATLVQPVGSPLSLECTVEGTSNPNLYWYRQAAGRGLQLLFYSVGIGQISSEVPQNLSASRPQDRQFILSSKKLLLSDSGFYLCAWSRPDGGRNTIYFGEGSWLTVV.

The V call is TRBV21-1, the J call TRBJ2-7; the DNA was not used to check the table's D call, TRBD2. TRBV21-1 is a listed pseudogene. The CDR3 has 14 amino acids. The CDR3 reads CASDRGLAGYEQYF. As DNA, the CDR3 is TGTGCCAGCGACAGGGGACTAGCGGGATACGAGCAGTACTTC.

About this clone: One junction end does not reproduce the germline sequence, and a read error may be involved. The genes are TRBV7-7 and TRBJ1-1, with TRBD1 as a possible D gene (6 bases). The CDR3 extends over 14 amino acids. Germline CDR1 is SSHAT and CDR2 is FNYEAQ (reference sequence). CDR3 nucleotides: TGTGCTAGCATCCCTGTGAGGGGGGGCCCTGAAGCTTTCTTT. Its translation: CASIPVRGGPEAFF.

The CDR3 region is CASSSRTGQETQYF. As DNA, the CDR3 is TGTGCCAGCAGCTCCCGGACAGGACAAGAGACCCAGTACTTC. This chain links TRBV7-6 with TRBJ2-5; 7 nucleotides align to TRBD1. V shed 4 bases, J shed 2 bases, and the junction held 4 bases outside the gene matches. Germline V gene lookup returns CDR1 SGHVS and CDR2 FNYEAQ. The CDR3 is made up of 14 amino acids. Full variable domain (outside the CDR3, taken from reference TRBV7-6 and TRBJ2-5): GAGVSQSPRYKVTKRGQDVALRCDPISGHVSLYWYRQALGQGPEFLTYFNYEAQQDKSGLPNDRFSAERPEGSISTLTIQRTEQRDSAMYRCASSSRTGQETQYFGPGTRLLVL.